The 19 T cell receptor beta chains reported below all come from one sample, sequenced in a study of blood T cell repertoires in COVID-19. The assay was immunoSEQ multiplex PCR, and TCRdb's table has in-frame clones only and misses some. The table includes over 200,000 clones, about 90% detected once. The sample comprised PBMCs or T cells enriched from blood (not recorded which). The receptors originated from a man in his thirties or forties who had recovered from COVID-19.

This clone appeared a few times. The chain carries TRBV3-1 (or the pseudogene TRBV3-2) and TRBJ1-1; 7 nucleotides agree with TRBD1. Germline V gene sequence: CDR1 LGHDT, CDR2 YNNKEL (reference sequence). V dropped 2 bases and J dropped 4; count of bases not matched to a gene: 7. CDR3 length equals 15 residues. The CDR3 reads CASSQTRGQTTEAFF. In DNA form, the CDR3 reads TGTGCCAGCAGCCAAACAAGGGGACAGACCACTGAAGCTTTCTTT.

This chain connects TRBV27 to TRBJ2-7, with 9 bases that match TRBD1. Trimming took 4 bases from V and 0 from J; bases not matched to a gene: 4. The CDR3 runs 15 residues. Germline CDR1 is MNHEY and CDR2 is SMNVEV (reference sequence). The CDR3 DNA follows: TGTGCCAGCAGTTCGGCGACAGGGGGCTCCTACGAGCAGTACTTC. This gives the protein CASSSATGGSYEQYF.

The chain has TRBV24-1 and TRBJ1-5, with TRBD1 as a possible D gene (6 bases). Germline V gene sequence: CDR1 KGHDR, CDR2 SFDVKD. V gave up 3 bases and J gave up 4 bases, with 12 bases separating them. This CDR3 has 15 residues. The CDR3 here is CATSDPGQVNQPQHF. As DNA, the CDR3 is TGTGCCACCAGTGATCCGGGACAAGTAAATCAGCCCCAGCATTTT.

This clone has a single count. This chain joins TRBV4-3 and TRBJ1-2; TRBD1 aligns across 9 bases. The ends lost 1 base at V and 3 bases at J; junction bases unmatched: 6. The CDR3 contains 16 residues. Per germline, CDR1 LGHNA and CDR2 YSLEER. The CDR3 reads CASSQAWDRADYGYTF. CDR3 nucleotide sequence: TGCGCCAGCAGCCAAGCATGGGACAGGGCCGACTATGGCTACACCTTC.

The rearrangement uses TRBV19 and TRBJ1-2; D remains unclear. The V and J ends lost 1 base and 4 bases respectively, with 13 bases between them. The CDR3 spans 15 residues. CDR1 is LNHDA, CDR2 SQIVND, per germline (reference sequence). The CDR3 coding sequence is TGTGCCAGTAGTATAGCGAGGGAGTATGCCTATGGCTACACCTTC. Its protein product is CASSIAREYAYGYTF.

This clone showed up just once. DNA of the CDR3: TGTGCCAGCCATCAGGGACTTCGGGAAAAACTGTTTTTT. Protein sequence: CASHQGLREKLFF. The rearrangement joins TRBV28 to TRBJ1-4, with D tentatively TRBD1 (5 bases). Per germline, CDR1 MDHEN and CDR2 SYDVKM. V lost 8 bases to trimming and J lost 8 bases, with 15 bases between them. The CDR3 is 13 amino acids. The variable domain in full, with the rest retrieved from reference TRBV28 and TRBJ1-4, is DVKVTQSSRYLVKRTGEKVFLECVQDMDHENMFWYRQDPGLGLRLIYFSYDVKMKEKGDIPEGYSVSREKKERFSLILESASTNQTSMYLCASHQGLREKLFFGSGTQLSVL.

The V call is TRBV6-2 or TRBV6-3, the J call TRBJ1-5; 7 bases agree with TRBD1. The CDR3 runs to 15 residues. The trim removed 5 bases at V and 7 bases at J, leaving 11 bases unmatched. Germline V gives CDR1 MNHEY, CDR2 SVGEGT. CDR3: CASSARETGRQPQHF. The CDR3 DNA sequence: TGTGCCAGCAGTGCCCGGGAGACAGGGAGGCAGCCCCAGCATTTT.

The CDR3 spells CASSPRQGAEAFF. The CDR3 nucleotides are TGTGCCAGCAGCCCGCGACAGGGGGCTGAAGCTTTCTTT. The rearrangement links TRBV4-2 to TRBJ1-1, with 9 bases lining up with TRBD1. The CDR3 is made up of 13 amino acids. The germline CDR1 and CDR2 sequences are LGHNA and YNFKEQ. V gave up 4 bases and J gave up 6 bases; unmatched junction bases: 3.

This chain uses TRBV3-1 (or the pseudogene TRBV3-2) with TRBJ1-6; D is unclear. Germline CDR1 is LGHDT and CDR2 is YNNKEL (reference sequence). The CDR3 spans 15 residues. V was cut by 4 bases and J by 7 bases, with 14 bases left in between. The CDR3 nucleotides read TGTGCCAGCAGCCCCCGTGGCGGGGAGAATTCACCCCTCCACTTT. Its protein is CASSPRGGENSPLHF.

The V gene is TRBV11-3, the J gene TRBJ2-3; the D is unclear. This CDR3 comprises 14 residues. Germline-derived CDR1 and CDR2 are SGHNT and YENEEA. V was trimmed by 2 bases and J by 0 bases, leaving 6 bases between them. The CDR3 loop is CASSLLGSTDTQYF. For the CDR3, the DNA is TGTGCCAGCAGCTTACTCGGGAGCACAGATACGCAGTATTTT.

This chain joins TRBV10-3 and TRBJ2-3, with TRBD2 identical over 10 bases. Trimming took 4 bases from V and 6 from J; bases not matched to a gene: 4. The CDR3 has 14 residues. Germline CDR1 ENHRY, CDR2 SYGVKD. The CDR3 DNA reads TGTGCCATCAGTGGCCGGACTAGCGGTGATACGCAGTATTTT. The encoded protein is CAISGRTSGDTQYF.

The chain carries TRBV12-3 or TRBV12-4 and TRBJ1-6, with no clear D. CDR3 length equals 12 residues. V was pared by 6 bases and J by 5 bases, with 5 bases between. CDR3 nucleotides: TGTGCCAGCAGCCAGAATAATTCACCCCTCCACTTT. This encodes CASSQNNSPLHF.

The V and J genes are TRBV6-5 and TRBJ1-2, with 9 bases matching TRBD1. The CDR3 is 14 amino acids. V lost 4 bases, J lost 5 bases, and 5 bases stayed unmatched. Germline V gives CDR1 MNHEY, CDR2 SVGAGI. CDR3 DNA sequence: TGTGCCAGCAGTTCCCCGGACAGGGGTTATGGCTACACCTTC. Translating it yields CASSSPDRGYGYTF.

This clone turned up a few times. V is TRBV7-9 and J is TRBJ1-1; no definite D call. Trimming removed 9 bases from V and 4 bases from J, with 12 bases in between. Germline lookup yields CDR1 SEHNR and CDR2 FQNEAQ (reference sequence). The CDR3 consists of 12 residues. In DNA, the CDR3 is TGTGCCAGTGTCCAGGTGAGCACTGAAGCTTTCTTT. Encoded protein: CASVQVSTEAFF.

The chain is built from TRBV27 and TRBJ2-7; the match to TRBD1 covers 8 bases. V shed 5 bases, J shed 2 bases, and the junction held 5 bases outside the gene matches. The CDR3 length is 14 residues. Germline V gene data show CDR1 as MNHEY and CDR2 as SMNVEV (reference sequence). The CDR3 region is CASSPDRGPYEQYF. In DNA, the CDR3 is TGTGCCAGCAGTCCCGACAGGGGCCCCTACGAGCAGTACTTC.

J is TRBJ1-1 and V is TRBV12-3 or TRBV12-4; no clear D gene. V was shortened by 1 base and J by 1 base, with 4 bases between the two germline ends. CDR3 size: 13 residues. CDR3: CASSLGQNTEAFF. In DNA, the CDR3 is TGTGCCAGCAGTTTAGGACAGAACACTGAAGCTTTCTTT.

The chain links TRBV5-1 to TRBJ1-6, with 8 bases that match TRBD1. The CDR3 is 14 residues long. Germline lookup yields CDR1 SGHRS and CDR2 YFSETQ. V dropped 5 bases and J dropped 8; count of bases not matched to a gene: 6. CDR3 protein: CASRSGGADSPLHF. The CDR3 DNA is TGCGCCAGCAGATCAGGGGGCGCCGATTCACCCCTCCACTTT.

The chain uses TRBV5-1 and TRBJ2-2, with D perhaps matching TRBD2 (6 bases). The CDR3 totals 15 residues. Trimming shortened V by 6 bases and J by 0 bases, and 12 bases separated the two germline ends. Germline assignment: CDR1 SGHRS and CDR2 YFSETQ. CDR3 coding DNA: TGCGCCAGCATGTGGGGGACTTCGAACACCGGGGAGCTGTTTTTT. Translated: CASMWGTSNTGELFF.

V usage is TRBV27 and J usage is TRBJ2-1, with a tentative D call TRBD1 (6 bases). Looked up from germline, CDR1 is MNHEY and CDR2 is SMNVEV (reference sequence). The CDR3 is made up of 17 amino acids. Trimming took off 0 bases at V and 4 bases at J, with 16 bases between the two ends. The CDR3 region is CASSLSNQGNRYNEQFF. The CDR3 DNA reads TGTGCCAGCAGTTTATCGAACCAGGGGAATCGGTACAATGAGCAGTTCTTC.